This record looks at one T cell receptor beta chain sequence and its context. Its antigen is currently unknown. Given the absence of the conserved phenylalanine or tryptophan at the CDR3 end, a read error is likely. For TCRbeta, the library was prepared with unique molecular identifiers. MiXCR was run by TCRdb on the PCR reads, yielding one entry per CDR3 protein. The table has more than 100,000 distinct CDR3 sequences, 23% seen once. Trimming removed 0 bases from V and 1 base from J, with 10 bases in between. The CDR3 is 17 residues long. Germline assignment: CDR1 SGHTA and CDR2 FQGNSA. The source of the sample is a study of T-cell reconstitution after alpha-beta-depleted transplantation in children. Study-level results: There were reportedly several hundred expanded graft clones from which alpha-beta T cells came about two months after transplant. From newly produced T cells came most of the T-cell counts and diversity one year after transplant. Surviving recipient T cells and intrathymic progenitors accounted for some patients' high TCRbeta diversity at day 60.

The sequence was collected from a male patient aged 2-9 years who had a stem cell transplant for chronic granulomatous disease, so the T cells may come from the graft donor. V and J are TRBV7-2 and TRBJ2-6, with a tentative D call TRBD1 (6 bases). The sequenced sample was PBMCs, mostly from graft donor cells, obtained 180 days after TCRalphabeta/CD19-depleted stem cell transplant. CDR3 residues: CASSLARQVSGANVLTL. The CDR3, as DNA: TGTGCCAGCAGCTTAGCCCGACAGGTTTCTGGGGCCAACGTCCTGACTCTC.